The rows below give T cell receptor beta chains drawn from one sample of a study of Graves' ophthalmopathy and Graves' hyperthyroidism. One entry per CDR3 protein, called by TCRdb with MiXCR from the multiplex PCR reads. The data hold 300,000 to 350,000 distinct CDR3 sequences, with roughly 15% observed a single time. The source material was peripheral blood. These receptors were obtained from an adult man with Graves' ophthalmopathy. Both conserved end residues are part of each CDR3. Each record gives: V gene, clone size, J gene, D gene, CDR3 DNA, CDR3 protein. D genes are given only for firm matches. The size field is filled for only some rows; it gives once, few, many or a size class.

TRBV5-6	many	TRBJ1-1	.	TGTGCCAGCAGCTTCGGAGGTTTGCGCGGTGGGACTTTCTTT	CASSFGGLRGGTFF
TRBV12-3/TRBV12-4	many	TRBJ1-2	TRBD1	TGTGCCAGCAGTCCAGGGGGGTTGGATGGCTACACCTTC	CASSPGGLDGYTF
TRBV20-1	many	TRBJ2-5	TRBD2	TGCAGTGCTAGAGGAGTGGGAACTAGCGGGAGAGGAGAGACCCAGTACTTC	CSARGVGTSGRGETQYF
TRBV6-2/TRBV6-3	.	TRBJ2-7	.	TGTGCCAGTAGCACCACAGGGACGATAAACTACGAGCAGTACTTC	CASSTTGTINYEQYF
TRBV7-9	many	TRBJ2-7	TRBD2	TGTGCCAGCAGCCCAGAGCGGGGGGTCCTCGAGCAGTACTTC	CASSPERGVLEQYF
TRBV5-1	.	TRBJ2-2	TRBD2	TGCGCCAGCAGCCCAGTAGGGTCACTGGGACTAGCGGGAGGCACCTGGGAGCTGTTTTTT	CASSPVGSLGLAGGTWELFF
TRBV5-1	many	TRBJ1-2	.	TGCGCCAGCAGCTCGGCCCTTTTCGATGGCTACACCTTC	CASSSALFDGYTF
TRBV11-2	many	TRBJ1-6	TRBD1	TGTGCCAGCAGCTTAGCAGGGGGCGGATATAATTCACCCCTCCACTTT	CASSLAGGGYNSPLHF
TRBV6-5	many	TRBJ1-2	TRBD1	TGTGCCACCTCTTCTTCCGGGACAGGGGACTATGGCTACACCTTC	CATSSSGTGDYGYTF
TRBV11-2	many	TRBJ2-7	.	TGTGCCAGCAGCCCAAGGATGAACTACGAGCAGTACTTC	CASSPRMNYEQYF
TRBV7-8	many	TRBJ2-6	.	TGTGCCAGCAGCTTATCATCTGGGGCCAACGTCCTGACTTTC	CASSLSSGANVLTF
TRBV6-1	many	TRBJ1-6	TRBD1	TGTGCCAGCAGTGAACCCGCCGGGGGAGGGGGCTCTTCACCCCTCCACTTT	CASSEPAGGGGSSPLHF
TRBV3-1	few	TRBJ1-1	TRBD1	TGTGCCAGCAGCCGAATCCCACAGGGGGCGAAGACTGAAGCTTTCTTT	CASSRIPQGAKTEAFF
TRBV6-2/TRBV6-3	many	TRBJ2-7	TRBD2	TGTGCCAGCAGTTATGCCCTTCCGGGACTAGCGGGAGTTAGCTACGAGCAGTACTTC	CASSYALPGLAGVSYEQYF
TRBV20-1	many	TRBJ1-5	.	TGCAGTGCTAACACAGGGTATAGCAATCAGCCCCAGCATTTT	CSANTGYSNQPQHF
TRBV20-1	many	TRBJ2-7	.	TGCAGTGCCAGGGAGGGGGCGTCAACGGGAAACGAGCAGTACTTC	CSAREGASTGNEQYF
TRBV7-9	many	TRBJ1-2	.	TGTGCCAGCAGCTTAGCGAGGCCCTATGGCTACACCTTC	CASSLARPYGYTF
TRBV6-1	few	TRBJ2-2	.	TGTGCCAGCAGTGATCTCCAGCGGAGGGGTTCCGGGGAGCTGTTTTTT	CASSDLQRRGSGELFF
TRBV20-1	many	TRBJ2-7	.	TGCAGTGCTAGAGAGACACGGTCTCTCTACGAGCAGTACTTC	CSARETRSLYEQYF
TRBV6-5	many	TRBJ1-1	TRBD1	TGTGCCAGCAGCACGACAGGGAGCGCTGAAGCTTTCTTT	CASSTTGSAEAFF
TRBV24-1	many	TRBJ2-5	.	TGTGCCACCAGGGACAGCGACCAAGAGACCCAGTACTTC	CATRDSDQETQYF
TRBV6-2/TRBV6-3	.	TRBJ2-7	TRBD2	TGTGCCAGCAGTTTCCGGACTAGCGGGAGTTACTCCTACGAGCAGTACTTC	CASSFRTSGSYSYEQYF
TRBV7-8	many	TRBJ2-7	.	TGTGCCAGCAGCTTAGCTTTCAGCCGGGCCGAGACCTACGAGCAGTACTTC	CASSLAFSRAETYEQYF
TRBV12-3/TRBV12-4	.	TRBJ1-6	.	TGTGCCAGCAGTTTTGGGCAGCATTCACCCCTCCACTTT	CASSFGQHSPLHF
TRBV20-1	.	TRBJ2-5	.	TGCAGTGCCCTGAGGGGGAGAGAGACCCAGTACTTC	CSALRGRETQYF
TRBV7-9	once	TRBJ1-5	.	TGTGCCAGCAGCGTTGTAGGGAGCAATCAGCCCCAGCATTTT	CASSVVGSNQPQHF
TRBV30	many	TRBJ1-2	.	TGTGCCTGGTCCGTAGGGGGTGGGGGCTACACCTTC	CAWSVGGGGYTF
TRBV6-5	many	TRBJ2-7	TRBD1	TGTGCCAGCAGTTATAGGGGACAGGGGGCGGGTGAGCAGTACTTC	CASSYRGQGAGEQYF
TRBV4-3	many	TRBJ2-7	TRBD1	TGCGCCAGCAGGAAGACTCGGACAGGCAAAGGGTACGAGCAGTACTTC	CASRKTRTGKGYEQYF
TRBV6-1	many	TRBJ1-6	.	TGTGCCAGCAGTGAATTAATGGGAGGGTCGGCAAATAATTCACCCCTCCACTTT	CASSELMGGSANNSPLHF
TRBV2	many	TRBJ2-2	TRBD1	TGTGCCAACAGTGCTGGGACAGCGAACACCGGGGAGCTGTTTTTT	CANSAGTANTGELFF
TRBV6-2/TRBV6-3	many	TRBJ2-7	.	TGTGCCAGCAGTACTAACAGGGAAAAGCAGTACTTC	CASSTNREKQYF
TRBV28	few	TRBJ1-2	.	TGTGCCAGCAGTTGGGGGACTTATGGCTACACCTTC	CASSWGTYGYTF
TRBV5-6	many	TRBJ1-2	.	TGTGCCAGCAGCTTTACAGGGCCCACTGGAGGCTACACCTTC	CASSFTGPTGGYTF
TRBV12-3/TRBV12-4	many	TRBJ2-2	.	TGTGCCAGCAGTTTTTGGGGGGCGCGGAACACCGGGGAGCTGTTTTTT	CASSFWGARNTGELFF
TRBV7-8	many	TRBJ1-5	.	TGTGCCAGCAGCCCCCAGAATCAGCCCCAGCATTTT	CASSPQNQPQHF
TRBV18	many	TRBJ2-7	TRBD1	TGTGCCAGTGCGGGGGACAGGGGCACCTACGAGCAGTACTTC	CASAGDRGTYEQYF
TRBV6-5	many	TRBJ1-1	TRBD1	TGTGCCAGCTGTTGGCCGGGACAGGGGCGGACTGAAGCTTTCTTT	CASCWPGQGRTEAFF
TRBV5-1	.	TRBJ2-2	.	TGCGCCAGCAGCTTGGATGGGGCGAACACCGGGGAGCTGTTTTTT	CASSLDGANTGELFF
TRBV20-1	many	TRBJ2-5	.	TGCAGTGCTAGTTCGCCTCTCGGCCGGGAGACCCAGTACTTC	CSASSPLGRETQYF
TRBV11-1	many	TRBJ1-1	TRBD1	TGTGCCAGCAGCCCAGGATCGGGACAGGGGAGCACTGAAGCTTTCTTT	CASSPGSGQGSTEAFF
TRBV30	many	TRBJ1-2	.	TGTGCCTGGAGGCCCTACAGACAGGCCACTAACTATGGCTACACCTTC	CAWRPYRQATNYGYTF
TRBV19	.	TRBJ2-7	.	TGTGCCAGTAGTAGTAGTGTGGGAAACGAGCAGTACTTC	CASSSSVGNEQYF
TRBV6-1	many	TRBJ2-7	TRBD2	TGTGCCAGCAGTGAAGTTAGCGGGGGGGACTACGAGCAGTACTTC	CASSEVSGGDYEQYF
TRBV4-1	few	TRBJ1-2	TRBD1	TGCGCCAGCAGCCAACAGGGGGCGGTCAGCTATGGCTACACCTTC	CASSQQGAVSYGYTF
TRBV6-1	many	TRBJ1-2	.	TGTGCCAGCAGAGCTAATACAGGGAACTATGGCTACACCTTC	CASRANTGNYGYTF
TRBV7-2	many	TRBJ1-2	.	TGTGCCAGCAGCTCCAGTGTGGGTCTCGACTATGGCTACACCTTC	CASSSSVGLDYGYTF
TRBV7-8	many	TRBJ2-7	TRBD1	TGTGCCAGCAGCTTTTCATGGACAGGGGGCCCCGAGCAGTACTTC	CASSFSWTGGPEQYF